The T cell receptor (beta chain) described here comes from a study of blood T cells in healthy people across ages. The second PCR ran 7 to 11 cycles with a sample-barcoded 5' primer and J-beta primers. TCRdb used MiXCR to reprocess the 5' RACE reads, holding one entry per CDR3 protein. In the table there are around 1,900,000 distinct CDR3 sequences, more than 35% of which are singletons. Each sample gave at least 6 million isolated PBMCs. V gave up 6 bases and J gave up 7 bases; unmatched junction bases: 11. Germline V gene data show CDR1 as DFQATT and CDR2 as SNEGSKA (reference sequence). The length of the CDR3 is 14 residues.

This TCR was sampled from a human donor in good health. Sequenced: blood. The genes are TRBV20-1 and TRBJ2-1, with TRBD2 identical over 8 bases. The DNA for the CDR3 is TGCAGTGCCATAAGACTAGCGTGGGGGAATGAGCAGTTCTTC. The encoded protein is CSAIRLAWGNEQFF.